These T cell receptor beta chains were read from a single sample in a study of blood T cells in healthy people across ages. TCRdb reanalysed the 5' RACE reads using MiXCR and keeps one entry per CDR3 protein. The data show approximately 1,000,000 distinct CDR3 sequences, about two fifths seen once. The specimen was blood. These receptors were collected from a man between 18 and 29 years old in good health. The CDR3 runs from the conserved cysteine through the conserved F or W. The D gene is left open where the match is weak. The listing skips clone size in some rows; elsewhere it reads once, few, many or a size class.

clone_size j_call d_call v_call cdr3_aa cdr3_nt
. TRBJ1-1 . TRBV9 CASSAQGGMNTEAFF TGTGCCAGCAGCGCGCAGGGCGGAATGAACACTGAAGCTTTCTTT
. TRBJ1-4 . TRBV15 CATSRPPGANEKLFF TGTGCCACCAGCAGACCACCGGGAGCCAATGAAAAACTGTTTTTT
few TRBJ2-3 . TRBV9 CASSVRGTPPTDTQYF TGTGCCAGCAGCGTAAGGGGTACTCCGCCCACAGATACGCAGTATTTT
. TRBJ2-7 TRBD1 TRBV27 CASQKQGAYEQYF TGTGCCAGCCAAAAACAGGGGGCGTACGAGCAGTACTTC
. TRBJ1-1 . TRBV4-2 CASSQEPEGTEAFF TGTGCCAGCAGCCAAGAACCGGAGGGTACTGAAGCTTTCTTT
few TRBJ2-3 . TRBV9 CASSVGVWGLASRHPDTQYF TGTGCCAGCAGCGTAGGGGTCTGGGGACTGGCATCAAGGCATCCAGATACGCAGTATTTT
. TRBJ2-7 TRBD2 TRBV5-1 CASGEGYEQYF TGCGCCAGCGGGGAGGGCTACGAGCAGTACTTC
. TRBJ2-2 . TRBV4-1 CASSLHDEEDGELFF TGCGCCAGCAGCCTTCACGATGAGGAGGACGGGGAGCTGTTTTTT
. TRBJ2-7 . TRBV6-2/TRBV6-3 CASSYRINPSYEQYF TGTGCCAGCAGTTACCGGATAAACCCCTCCTACGAGCAGTACTTC
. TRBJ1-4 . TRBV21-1 CASSKGEGNATNEKLFF TGTGCCAGCAGTAAAGGGGAGGGCAATGCGACTAATGAAAAACTGTTTTTT
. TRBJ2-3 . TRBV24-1 CATSDSTRDTTDTQYF TGTGCCACCAGTGATTCCACCAGGGACACTACAGATACGCAGTATTTT
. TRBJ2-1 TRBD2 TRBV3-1 CASSSTSAGSYNEQFF TGTGCCAGCAGTTCGACTAGCGCCGGCTCCTACAATGAGCAGTTCTTC
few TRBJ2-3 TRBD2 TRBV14 CASSQDSGGSDTQYF TGTGCCAGCAGCCAAGATTCGGGAGGATCAGATACGCAGTATTTT
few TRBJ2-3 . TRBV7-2 CASSLYLASTDTQYF TGTGCCAGCAGCTTATACCTAGCGAGCACAGATACGCAGTATTTT
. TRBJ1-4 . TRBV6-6 CASKSAGEEKLFF TGTGCTAGTAAATCTGCGGGCGAGGAAAAACTGTTTTTT
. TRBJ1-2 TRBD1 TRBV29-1 CSGRDREGLGYTF TGCAGCGGCCGGGACAGGGAGGGATTGGGCTACACCTTC
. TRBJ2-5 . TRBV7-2 CASSVWVGTPAQYF TGTGCCAGCAGCGTATGGGTAGGGACTCCCGCGCAGTACTTC
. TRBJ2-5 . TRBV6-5 CASSYGVELKETQYF TGTGCCAGCAGTTACGGGGTCGAGCTCAAAGAGACCCAGTACTTC
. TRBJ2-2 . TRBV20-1 CSAREPDGAGELFF TGCAGTGCTAGAGAGCCGGACGGGGCCGGGGAGCTGTTTTTT
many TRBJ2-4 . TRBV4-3 CASSQDALGDGGIQYF TGCGCCAGCAGCCAAGACGCATTAGGAGACGGAGGCATTCAGTACTTC
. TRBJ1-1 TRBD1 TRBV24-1 CATWDRANTEAFF TGTGCCACCTGGGACAGGGCGAACACTGAAGCTTTCTTT
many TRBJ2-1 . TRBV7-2 CASSLYSSSYNEQFF TGTGCCAGCAGCTTATACAGTAGCTCCTACAATGAGCAGTTCTTC
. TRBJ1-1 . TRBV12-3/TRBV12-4 CASSLRGAAEAFF TGTGCCAGCAGTTTAAGGGGGGCCGCTGAAGCTTTCTTT
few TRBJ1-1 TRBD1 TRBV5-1 CASSLYRDRDLTEAFF TGCGCCAGCAGCTTATACCGGGACAGGGATCTAACTGAAGCTTTCTTT
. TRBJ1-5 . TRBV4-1 CASSQDGGISPNQLQHF TGCGCCAGCAGCCAAGATGGGGGGATATCCCCCAATCAGCTCCAGCATTTT
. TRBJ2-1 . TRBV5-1 CANSVPGTADNEQFF TGCGCCAACAGCGTCCCCGGGACGGCTGACAATGAGCAGTTCTTC
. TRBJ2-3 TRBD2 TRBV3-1 CASSQEGLADGNPTDTQYF TGTGCCAGCAGCCAAGAGGGACTAGCGGACGGCAACCCCACAGATACGCAGTATTTT
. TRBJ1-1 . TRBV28 CACSPRGNTEAFF TGTGCCTGCAGTCCCAGGGGGAACACTGAAGCTTTCTTT
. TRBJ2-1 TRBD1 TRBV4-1 CASSRIGQAQRGQFF TGCGCCAGCAGCCGTATAGGACAGGCCCAACGGGGGCAGTTCTTC
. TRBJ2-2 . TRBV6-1 CASSGLDTGELFF TGTGCCAGCTCCGGGCTTGACACCGGGGAGCTGTTTTTT
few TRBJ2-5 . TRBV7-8 CASSFAELASEETQYF TGTGCCAGCAGCTTCGCCGAACTAGCCTCCGAAGAGACCCAGTACTTC
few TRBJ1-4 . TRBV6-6 CASSESGGRPEKLFF TGTGCCAGCAGTGAGTCGGGGGGGCGCCCTGAAAAACTGTTTTTT
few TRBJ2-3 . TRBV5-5 CASNLRPRASDTDTQYF TGTGCCAGCAACCTGCGCCCAAGGGCTAGCGACACAGATACGCAGTATTTT
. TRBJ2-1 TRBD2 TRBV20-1 CSPGGGNEQFF TGCAGCCCGGGAGGAGGCAATGAGCAGTTCTTC
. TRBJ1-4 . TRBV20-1 CSVTALREKLFF TGCAGTGTTACCGCGTTACGGGAAAAACTGTTTTTT
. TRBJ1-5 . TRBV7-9 CASSLEAYSNQPQHF TGTGCCAGCAGCTTAGAAGCTTATAGCAATCAGCCCCAGCATTTT
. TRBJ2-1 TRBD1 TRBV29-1 CSVRHRGDNEQFF TGCAGCGTTCGTCACAGGGGTGACAATGAGCAGTTCTTC
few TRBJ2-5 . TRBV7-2 CASSLGWRGKKTQYF TGTGCCAGCAGCTTAGGTTGGAGGGGGAAAAAGACCCAGTACTTC
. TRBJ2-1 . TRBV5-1 CASRTYTGTIINEQFF TGCGCCAGCCGTACATATACCGGGACAATAATTAATGAGCAGTTCTTC
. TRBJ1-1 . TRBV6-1 CASSELAGLNTEAFF TGTGCCAGCAGTGAACTGGCAGGGTTGAACACTGAAGCTTTCTTT
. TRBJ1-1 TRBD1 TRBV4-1 CASSRMTGESTEAFF TGCGCCAGCAGCCGGATGACAGGGGAGAGCACTGAAGCTTTCTTT
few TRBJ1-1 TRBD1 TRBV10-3 CAISTGGTGGSNTEAFF TGTGCCATCAGTACAGGGGGGACAGGGGGCTCGAACACTGAAGCTTTCTTT
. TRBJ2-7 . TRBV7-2 CASSSGRSSYEQYF TGTGCCAGCAGCTCCGGACGGAGCTCCTACGAGCAGTACTTC
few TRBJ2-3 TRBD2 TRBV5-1 CASSPGRVLQGDTQYF TGCGCCAGCAGCCCCGGGAGGGTACTACAGGGAGATACGCAGTATTTT
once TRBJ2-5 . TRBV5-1 CASGLATAQETQYF TGCGCCAGCGGCTTGGCAACAGCCCAAGAGACCCAGTACTTC
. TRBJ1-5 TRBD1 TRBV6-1 CASRRQGALINQPQHF TGTGCCAGCAGAAGACAGGGGGCTTTAATCAATCAGCCCCAGCATTTT
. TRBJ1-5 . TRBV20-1 CSAHLGDQPQHF TGCAGTGCCCATCTAGGGGATCAGCCCCAGCATTTT
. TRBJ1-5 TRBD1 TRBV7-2 CASSSGQGTQPQHF TGTGCCAGCAGCTCGGGACAGGGTACTCAGCCCCAGCATTTT
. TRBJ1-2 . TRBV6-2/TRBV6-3 CASSYDGTKTNYGYTF TGTGCCAGCAGTTACGACGGGACAAAAACTAACTATGGCTACACCTTC
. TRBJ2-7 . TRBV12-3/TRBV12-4 CASSLGDSGYDEQYF TGTGCCAGCAGTTTGGGGGATTCCGGGTACGATGAGCAGTACTTC
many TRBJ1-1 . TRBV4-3 CASSQDITLFAEAFF TGCGCCAGCAGCCAAGATATAACACTTTTCGCTGAAGCTTTCTTT
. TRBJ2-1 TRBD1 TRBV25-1 CASSDPGQAYNEQFF TGTGCCAGCAGTGACCCGGGACAGGCCTACAATGAGCAGTTCTTC
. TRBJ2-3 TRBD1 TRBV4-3 CASSQRRQGILADTQYF TGCGCCAGCAGCCAACGCAGACAGGGGATTTTGGCAGATACGCAGTATTTT
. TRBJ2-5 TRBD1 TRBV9 CASSPLGDRFQETQYF TGTGCCAGCAGCCCTCTGGGGGACAGATTCCAAGAGACCCAGTACTTC
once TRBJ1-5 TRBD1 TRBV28 CASSSYEGAGNQPQHF TGTGCCAGCAGTTCGTACGAGGGGGCAGGCAATCAGCCCCAGCATTTT
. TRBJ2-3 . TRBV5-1 CASNPGPATDTQYF TGCGCCAGCAACCCCGGGCCAGCAACAGATACGCAGTATTTT
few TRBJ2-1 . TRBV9 CASSVGQAYSYNEQFF TGTGCCAGCAGCGTAGGGCAGGCTTACTCCTACAATGAGCAGTTCTTC
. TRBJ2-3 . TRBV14 CASGNFETDTQYF TGTGCCAGCGGTAACTTTGAGACAGATACGCAGTATTTT